One and the same sample provided the 30 T cell receptor beta chains below, sequenced in a study of cytomegalovirus exposure and HLA in healthy donors. With 60 Vbeta and 13 Jbeta primers, the PCR was carried out. Only in-frame clones appear in the TCRdb table, and some are missing; sequencing was by immunoSEQ multiplex PCR. Here the sample table reports more than 95,000 clones. Sequenced input: PBMCs. The receptor source for this set is a man aged 18 to 29 in good health and CMV-seronegative.

The rearrangement uses TRBV18 and TRBJ2-1; TRBD1 matches 7 bases. Germline V lookup: CDR1 KGHSH, CDR2 LQKENI. The CDR3 loop spans 14 amino acids. J lost 2 bases, V lost 6 bases, and 4 bases had no gene match. CDR3 bases: TGTGCCAGCTCCCAACAGGGGACCTACAATGAGCAGTTCTTC. This encodes CASSQQGTYNEQFF.

This chain joins TRBV7-4 and TRBJ2-7; TRBD2 matches 11 bases. V lost 6 bases and J lost 0; bases outside the gene matches: 13. The CDR3 contains 18 residues. Germline values: CDR1 SGHVT, CDR2 SQSDAQ. The CDR3 DNA reads as TGTGCCAGCAGTATAGGACCTAGCGGGAGGTCTATCTCCTACGAGCAGTACTTC. Encoded protein: CASSIGPSGRSISYEQYF.

The chain joins TRBV6-1 to TRBJ1-2; D might be TRBD1 (6 bases). The CDR3 extends over 13 amino acids. Trimming shortened V by 6 bases and J by 4 bases, and 12 bases separated the two germline ends. Germline CDR1 MNHNS, CDR2 SASEGT. The CDR3 is CASRSTGSYGYTF. The CDR3 DNA follows: TGTGCCAGCAGATCAACAGGGAGCTATGGCTACACCTTC.

The chain uses TRBV7-8 and TRBJ2-1; 9 bases fit TRBD2. The CDR3 spans 14 residues. Germline CDR1 reads SGHVS; CDR2 reads FQNEAQ. The ends lost 3 bases at V and 9 bases at J; junction bases unmatched: 6. CDR3 amino acids: CASSFSGTSFEQFF. The CDR3 nucleotides read TGTGCCAGCAGCTTTTCCGGGACTAGCTTTGAGCAGTTCTTC.

The chain combines TRBV10-3 with TRBJ1-2; D is unclear. Germline V gene lookup returns CDR1 ENHRY and CDR2 SYGVKD. The CDR3 consists of 12 residues. V was pared by 8 bases and J by 3 bases, with 10 bases between. CDR3 sequence: CAIERPYYGYTF. The CDR3 DNA reads TGTGCCATCGAGCGGCCGTACTATGGCTACACCTTC.

This rearrangement joins TRBV30 to TRBJ1-6, with D hard to call. CDR1 and CDR2 from the germline V gene are GTSNPN and SVGIG (reference sequence). The CDR3 covers 15 residues. V shed 3 bases and J shed 8 bases, with 17 bases lying between them. The CDR3 nucleotides read TGTGCCTGGAGCCATAGAGGAGGGAAGGATTCACCCCTCCACTTT. This codes for CAWSHRGGKDSPLHF.

The V call is TRBV28, the J call TRBJ1-4, with TRBD1 matching 9 bases. From germline, CDR1 is MDHEN and CDR2 SYDVKM. Trimming at V came to 2 bases and at J to 7 bases, leaving 5 bases not matched to a gene. This CDR3 is 15 amino acids long. Written as DNA, the CDR3 is TGTGCCAGCAGTTTAGGGACAGGGAGTTCTGAAAAACTGTTTTTT. It is translated as CASSLGTGSSEKLFF.

The chain combines TRBV6-5 with TRBJ2-1; D is unresolved. The CDR3 length is 13 residues. V lost 6 bases, J lost 6 bases, and 12 bases lay in between. CDR1 is MNHEY and CDR2 is SVGAGI in the germline V gene. CDR3 residues: CASSSHSFNEQFF. CDR3 nucleotide sequence: TGTGCCAGCAGCTCCCATAGTTTCAATGAGCAGTTCTTC.

J is TRBJ2-7 and V is TRBV7-8; possibly TRBD1 for D (6 bases). The CDR3 is made up of 14 amino acids. V was trimmed by 8 bases and J by 2 bases, leaving 16 bases between them. Germline assignment: CDR1 SGHVS and CDR2 FQNEAQ. This CDR3 reads CASRTRDTAYEQYF. The CDR3 DNA reads TGTGCCAGCCGGACCCGGGACACCGCCTACGAGCAGTACTTC.

The genes are TRBV5-1 and TRBJ2-5; no clear D gene. Between the trimmed V and J ends, which lost 4 bases and 5 bases, there was a span of 9 bases. This CDR3 contains 12 residues. CDR1 and CDR2 (germline): SGHRS, YFSETQ. DNA of the CDR3: TGCGCCAGCAGCCTACCTCGGGAGACCCAGTACTTC. Protein sequence: CASSLPRETQYF.

V and J are TRBV5-1 and TRBJ1-4; maybe TRBD1 (6 bases). There are 14 residues in the CDR3. V lost 5 bases to trimming and J lost 2 bases, with 10 bases between them. The germline V gene encodes CDR1 SGHRS and CDR2 YFSETQ. The CDR3 bases are TGCGCCAGCAGACCTCAGGGGACTAATGAAAAACTGTTTTTT. Amino acids: CASRPQGTNEKLFF.

The V and J genes are TRBV5-1 and TRBJ2-2; perhaps TRBD2 as D (5 bases). The CDR3 is 16 amino acids. CDR1 and CDR2 from the germline V gene are SGHRS and YFSETQ. V was clipped by 1 base and J by 0 bases, with 10 bases between them. The CDR3 protein is CASSLFPGTNTGELFF. DNA of the CDR3: TGCGCCAGCAGCTTGTTTCCGGGGACGAACACCGGGGAGCTGTTTTTT.

The V gene is TRBV29-1, the J gene TRBJ1-2; weak D call: TRBD1 (6 bases). Germline assignment: CDR1 SQVTM and CDR2 ANQGSEA. The V end was cut by 2 bases, the J end by 3 bases, with 19 bases between. The CDR3 contains 16 residues. The CDR3 sequence: CSVEIRFGGLDYGYTF. The CDR3 bases are TGCAGCGTTGAAATTAGGTTCGGGGGGCTGGACTATGGCTACACCTTC.

Concerning this clone: This sample also contains other DNA sequences that code for the same CDR3. The V call is TRBV5-1, the J call TRBJ1-6; possible D gene TRBD1, 6 bases. The CDR3 sequence is 14 residues long. V was trimmed by 4 bases and J by 5 bases, leaving 10 bases between them. CDR1 is SGHRS, CDR2 YFSETQ, per germline. The CDR3 DNA sequence: TGCGCCAGCAGCAGGGACATCAATAATTCACCCCTCCACTTT. It specifies CASSRDINNSPLHF.

The chain is built from TRBV27 and TRBJ2-7; the match to TRBD2 covers 14 bases. CDR1 is MNHEY, CDR2 SMNVEV, per germline (reference sequence). V shed 6 bases, J shed 5 bases, and the junction held 15 bases outside the gene matches. The CDR3 loop spans 18 amino acids. CDR3 residues: CASSQQSGTSGSRNEQYF. CDR3 bases: TGTGCCAGCAGCCAGCAATCCGGGACTAGCGGGAGTAGGAACGAGCAGTACTTC.

The chain is built from TRBV5-1 and TRBJ2-1, with 8 nucleotides matching TRBD2. This CDR3 contains 15 residues. Trimming cost V 0 bases and J 5 bases; bases outside gene matches: 4. Germline CDR1 reads SGHRS; CDR2 reads YFSETQ. For the CDR3, the DNA is TGCGCCAGCAGCTTGGCGGGAGGGGTAAACAATGAGCAGTTCTTC. It specifies CASSLAGGVNNEQFF.

The rearrangement uses TRBV10-3 and TRBJ2-2; D possibly corresponds to TRBD2 (6 bases). Germline assignment: CDR1 ENHRY and CDR2 SYGVKD. V lost 3 bases and J 4 bases, leaving 18 bases between the germline ends. CDR3 length: 17 residues. CDR3: CAISEVLAVLSTGELFF. CDR3 nucleotide sequence: TGTGCCATCAGTGAAGTACTAGCAGTCCTCTCCACCGGGGAGCTGTTTTTT.

J is TRBJ1-1 and V is TRBV18; 9 bases match TRBD1. This CDR3 has 16 amino acids. After removal of 5 bases from V and 6 bases from J, the junction contained 13 bases not matched to a gene. From germline, CDR1 is KGHSH and CDR2 LQKENI. The CDR3 protein is CASSKPAGQGISEAFF. Here the CDR3 DNA reads TGTGCCAGCTCAAAACCCGCTGGACAGGGGATTTCTGAAGCTTTCTTT.

V and J are TRBV6-1 and TRBJ1-5; 9 bases agree with TRBD1. J was trimmed by 5 bases and V by 7 bases; bases with no gene match: 6. The germline V gene has CDR1 MNHNS and CDR2 SASEGT. The CDR3 is 14 amino acids. CDR3 in amino acids: CASNEGTGHQPQHF. CDR3 bases: TGTGCCAGCAACGAAGGGACAGGGCATCAGCCCCAGCATTTT.

The gene calls are TRBV5-6 and TRBJ2-1; D is perhaps TRBD1 (6 bases). This CDR3 is 14 amino acids long. CDR1 is SGHDT and CDR2 is YYEEEE in the germline V gene. The V end lost 5 bases, the J end lost 7 bases, and 16 bases lay between the germline ends. DNA for the CDR3: TGTGCCAGCAGAATTTCTTGGGGGCGTAATGAGCAGTTCTTC. Translation gives CASRISWGRNEQFF.

This chain connects TRBV2 to TRBJ2-2; 11 bases are a match to TRBD2. Trimming removed 4 bases from V and 5 bases from J; junction bases left unmatched: 0. Germline lookup yields CDR1 SNHLY and CDR2 FYNNEI. The CDR3 totals 14 residues. The CDR3 protein is CASSGLAGTGELFF. CDR3 DNA: TGTGCCAGCAGTGGACTAGCGGGGACCGGGGAGCTGTTTTTT.

The chain employs TRBV6-6 and TRBJ2-7, with 8 bases matching TRBD1. Germline CDR1 MNHNY, CDR2 SVGAGI (reference sequence). Trimming cost V 6 bases and J 5 bases; bases outside gene matches: 6. The CDR3 contains 13 residues. CDR3 sequence: CASRAQTGDEQYF. The CDR3 bases are TGTGCCAGCAGGGCCCAGACAGGGGACGAGCAGTACTTC.

V usage is TRBV5-1 and J usage is TRBJ2-1; 14 bases fit TRBD2. V trimming: 4 bases; J trimming: 8 bases; junction bases outside the gene matches: 29. Germline V gene sequence: CDR1 SGHRS, CDR2 YFSETQ. The CDR3 runs 23 residues. CDR3 residues: CASSPRPRDRPGTSGSGGDEQFF. The CDR3 DNA sequence: TGCGCCAGCAGCCCGCGGCCTAGGGACAGACCTGGGACTAGCGGGAGCGGTGGAGATGAGCAGTTCTTC.

The V gene is TRBV11-2, the J gene TRBJ1-1; 7 nucleotides agree with TRBD1. The CDR3 spans 17 residues. Per germline, CDR1 SGHAT and CDR2 FQNNGV. Trimming cost V 4 bases and J 1 base; bases outside gene matches: 12. Here the CDR3 reads CASSSDSRGLRNTEAFF. In DNA, the CDR3 is TGTGCCAGCAGCTCGGACTCAAGGGGGCTACGGAACACTGAAGCTTTCTTT.

The chain carries TRBV9 and TRBJ2-3, with 9 bases aligning to TRBD2. Germline trimming cut 0 bases from V and 0 bases from J; bases unmatched to any gene: 8. The CDR3 runs 18 residues. CDR1 and CDR2 from the germline V gene are SGDLS and YYNGEE. CDR3 region: CASSVDFLAGTSTDTQYF. The CDR3 bases are TGTGCCAGCAGCGTAGACTTTCTAGCGGGAACTAGCACAGATACGCAGTATTTT.

The chain carries TRBV5-1 and TRBJ1-2; TRBD1 is a possible D gene (5 bases). CDR1 and CDR2 (germline): SGHRS, YFSETQ. Trimming stripped 3 bases from V and 1 base from J, with 16 bases between. The length of the CDR3 is 16 residues. The CDR3 protein is CASSSRPSQGNYGYTF. The CDR3 bases are TGCGCCAGCAGCTCCCGTCCGAGTCAGGGTAACTATGGCTACACCTTC.

The CDR3 nucleotides are TGCGCCAGCAGCTTGTTTAGCGGGGGGAGCACAGATACGCAGTATTTT. Translation gives CASSLFSGGSTDTQYF. This chain uses TRBV5-1 with TRBJ2-3, with 10 bases identical to TRBD2. CDR1 and CDR2 from the germline V gene are SGHRS and YFSETQ. The CDR3 has 16 residues. V was pared by 1 base and J by 0 bases, with 2 bases of the junction left unmatched.

This chain joins TRBV19 and TRBJ2-5; D might be TRBD1 (6 bases). This CDR3 contains 14 residues. Trimming left V 3 bases short and J 1 base short, with 9 bases between. Germline values: CDR1 LNHDA, CDR2 SQIVND (reference sequence). CDR3 loop: CASSIGQPQETQYF. The CDR3 DNA reads TGTGCCAGTAGTATTGGACAGCCCCAAGAGACCCAGTACTTC. Full variable domain (outside the CDR3, taken from reference TRBV19 and TRBJ2-5): DGGITQSPKYLFRKEGQNVTLSCEQNLNHDAMYWYRQDPGQGLRLIYYSQIVNDFQKGDIAEGYSVSREKKESFPLTVTSAQKNPTAFYLCASSIGQPQETQYFGPGTRLLVL.

The chain couples TRBV15 to TRBJ1-1; 7 bases are shared with TRBD1. The CDR3 covers 13 residues. Germline V CDR1 and CDR2: LNHNV, YYDKDF (reference sequence). J was trimmed by 0 bases and V by 8 bases; bases with no gene match: 3. The CDR3 DNA sequence: TGTGCCACCGGGACAGACATGAACACTGAAGCTTTCTTT. Translated, it gives CATGTDMNTEAFF.

The genes are TRBV29-1 and TRBJ2-1; 8 bases agree with TRBD2. This CDR3 is built from 12 residues. Trimming cost V 6 bases and J 9 bases; bases outside gene matches: 7. Per germline, CDR1 SQVTM and CDR2 ANQGSEA. CDR3 bases: TGCAGCGTGGACGGACTAGCCAGTGAGCAGTTCTTC. Translated, it gives CSVDGLASEQFF.